The 18 T cell receptor beta chains in this list originate from one sample, sequenced in a study of graft-versus-host responses after intestinal transplantation. Libraries were prepared by immunoSEQ multiplex PCR; TCRdb keeps only in-frame clonotypes and omits some of them. There are some 11,000 clones in the sample; about 93% occur only once, and around 20% lies in the top ten. The specimen was PBMCs, collected around 110 days after intestinal transplant. These receptors were collected from a human patient who received an intestinal transplant, so some T cells may come from the graft donor.

V is TRBV7-9 and J is TRBJ2-1, with 12 bases identical to TRBD1. The V gene's germline CDR1 is SEHNR and CDR2 FQNEAQ (reference sequence). V shed 2 bases and J 7 bases; nucleotides not matched to a gene: 12. The CDR3 is made up of 18 amino acids. The CDR3 coding sequence is TGTGCCAGCAGCTTAATAAGAGAGGGACAGGGGGCGTGGAATGAGCAGTTCTTC. It is translated as CASSLIREGQGAWNEQFF.

The rearrangement links TRBV4-1 to TRBJ1-5, with D hard to call. The CDR3 extends over 13 amino acids. Trimming cost V 1 base and J 11 bases, with 12 bases left between them. Germline V gene data show CDR1 as MGHRA and CDR2 as YSYEKL. This CDR3 reads CASSQAQVSAQHF. CDR3 bases: TGCGCCAGCAGCCAAGCCCAAGTCTCAGCCCAGCATTTT.

The chain links TRBV20-1 to TRBJ1-5; no reliable D call. CDR3 length: 11 residues. V was trimmed by 4 bases and J by 9 bases, leaving 10 bases between them. Per germline, CDR1 DFQATT and CDR2 SNEGSKA (reference sequence). CDR3 nucleotides: TGCAGTGCTACCGGGGAAGGGCCCCAGCATTTT. Translation: CSATGEGPQHF.

The J gene is TRBJ1-2, the V gene TRBV5-1; maybe TRBD1 (5 bases). V shed 4 bases and J shed 3 bases, with 13 bases lying between them. Germline loops: CDR1 SGHRS, CDR2 YFSETQ. The CDR3 sequence is 14 residues long. The CDR3 DNA follows: TGCGCCAGCAGCCCCTCAGGGTGGGACTATGGCTACACCTTC. Amino acids: CASSPSGWDYGYTF.

The rearrangement joins TRBV19 to TRBJ2-1, with D hard to call. Trimming pared 4 bases from V and 3 bases from J, leaving 22 bases between. CDR1 and CDR2 (germline): LNHDA, SQIVND (reference sequence). The CDR3 extends over 18 amino acids. The DNA of the CDR3 is TGTGCCAGTAGTACGCCCCATGAACTCGCGAGTAGCTACAATGAGCAGTTCTTC. Protein sequence: CASSTPHELASSYNEQFF.

The chain couples TRBV19 to TRBJ2-1; 11 bases are a match to TRBD2. The junction had 8 bases not matched to a gene; V was cut back by 5 bases and J by 5 bases. Germline loops: CDR1 LNHDA, CDR2 SQIVND (reference sequence). This CDR3 region has 16 residues. The CDR3 DNA sequence: TGTGCCAGTAGTCCCCTTAGACTAGCGGGACACAATGAGCAGTTCTTC. Translating gives CASSPLRLAGHNEQFF.

This chain joins TRBV27 and TRBJ1-1, with D possibly TRBD1 on 5 matching bases. V lost 6 bases and J lost 7, with 15 bases in between. In germline, CDR1 is MNHEY, CDR2 SMNVEV (reference sequence). The CDR3 length is 13 residues. CDR3 in amino acids: CASSPSGGIEAFF. The CDR3 nucleotides are TGTGCCAGCAGCCCCTCTGGGGGGATTGAAGCTTTCTTT.

The chain is built from TRBV7-2 and TRBJ1-2; 7 bases agree with TRBD1. J was trimmed by 4 bases and V by 1 base; bases with no gene match: 6. From germline, CDR1 is SGHTA and CDR2 FQGNSA. This CDR3 contains 15 residues. The CDR3 reads CASSLERGRGYGYTF. DNA for the CDR3: TGTGCCAGCAGCTTAGAGAGGGGGCGCGGCTATGGCTACACCTTC.

This chain connects TRBV20-1 to TRBJ2-1; 7 bases are a match to TRBD1. Germline CDR1 DFQATT, CDR2 SNEGSKA (reference sequence). The length of the CDR3 is 11 residues. V was clipped by 2 bases and J by 10 bases; unmatched bases: 2. The CDR3 is CSARFRGEQFF. CDR3 nucleotides: TGCAGTGCTAGATTCAGGGGGGAGCAGTTCTTC.

V is TRBV6-5 and J is TRBJ1-3; D remains ambiguous. The CDR3 loop spans 11 amino acids. Per the germline V gene, CDR1 is MNHEY and CDR2 is SVGAGI. The V gene lost 10 bases and the J gene lost 1 base, with 5 bases spanning the gap. As DNA, the CDR3 is TGTGCCACCCGATCTGGAAACACCATATATTTT. The encoded protein is CATRSGNTIYF.

This chain connects TRBV27 to TRBJ1-6, with D perhaps TRBD1 (6 bases). CDR1 MNHEY and CDR2 SMNVEV come from the germline V gene (reference sequence). Trimming stripped 5 bases from V and 10 bases from J, with 15 bases between. This CDR3 is built from 14 residues. The CDR3 region is CASSIRTVRSPLHF. The CDR3 bases are TGTGCCAGCAGTATTCGGACAGTGAGGTCACCCCTCCACTTT.

The chain employs TRBV19 and TRBJ1-2; D is unclear. The germline V gene encodes CDR1 LNHDA and CDR2 SQIVND (reference sequence). The CDR3 is 17 amino acids. The V and J ends lost 5 bases and 4 bases respectively, with 23 bases between them. The CDR3 spells CASSCHVTNRKIYGYTF. CDR3 nucleotides: TGTGCCAGTAGTTGTCACGTGACAAATCGAAAGATCTATGGCTACACCTTC.

This chain joins TRBV7-3 and TRBJ2-5, with 9 bases fitting TRBD1. The trim removed 5 bases at V and 2 bases at J, leaving 6 bases unmatched. The CDR3 contains 15 residues. Germline CDR1 SGHTA, CDR2 FQGTGA. The CDR3, as DNA: TGTGCCAGCAGCCTCGGGGACAGGGCACAAGAGACCCAGTACTTC. Translated: CASSLGDRAQETQYF.

The chain is built from TRBV25-1 and TRBJ2-1; TRBD2 matches 11 bases. Germline V lookup: CDR1 MGHDK, CDR2 SYGVNS. V lost 5 bases to trimming and J lost 1 base; unmatched junction nucleotides: 4. The CDR3 has 16 amino acids. Here the CDR3 reads CASSKTSGTSYNEQFF. The CDR3 nucleotides read TGTGCCAGCAGTAAGACTAGCGGGACATCCTACAATGAGCAGTTCTTC.

The gene calls are TRBV19 and TRBJ2-6, with a possible D match to TRBD1 (5 bases). Germline CDR1 and CDR2: LNHDA and SQIVND (reference sequence). The CDR3 runs 18 residues. V was clipped by 3 bases and J by 0 bases, with 15 bases between them. CDR3: CASSILGHLVSGANVLTF. CDR3 nucleotides: TGTGCCAGTAGTATCCTCGGACATCTAGTCTCTGGGGCCAACGTCCTGACTTTC.

The chain uses TRBV19 and TRBJ2-7; 10 nucleotides match TRBD2. From germline, CDR1 is LNHDA and CDR2 SQIVND (reference sequence). V was clipped by 1 base and J by 4 bases; unmatched bases: 1. This CDR3 has 14 amino acids. The DNA of the CDR3 is TGTGCCAGTAGTATAGGGACTAGCGGATACGAGCAGTACTTC. Translated, it gives CASSIGTSGYEQYF.

The V call is TRBV7-9, the J call TRBJ2-5; tentatively, D is TRBD2 (6 bases). This CDR3 is 14 amino acids long. Germline V CDR1 and CDR2: SEHNR, FQNEAQ (reference sequence). Trimming pared 6 bases from V and 1 base from J, leaving 12 bases between. The CDR3 bases are TGTGCCAGCAGGGGTGAGACTAGCCAAGAGACCCAGTACTTC. As protein: CASRGETSQETQYF.

This sequence joins TRBV4-2 and TRBJ1-1; D uncertain. From germline, CDR1 is LGHNA and CDR2 YNFKEQ. The CDR3 has 11 amino acids. Trimming cost V 5 bases and J 5 bases, with 6 bases left between them. The CDR3 bases are TGTGCCAGCAGCTTTCGGACTGAAGCTTTCTTT. It translates to CASSFRTEAFF.